This T cell receptor beta chain was identified in a study of blood T cell repertoires in COVID-19. The method was immunoSEQ multiplex PCR; TCRdb's version includes in-frame clones alone and lacks a portion of them. The table includes 240,000 or so clones, approximately 82% detected once. This CDR3 has 14 amino acids. Trimming shortened V by 4 bases and J by 2 bases, and 13 bases separated the two germline ends. CDR1 and CDR2 from the germline V gene are SGHKS and YYEKEE (reference sequence). In this sample, this clone turned up a few times. This sequence joins TRBV5-5 and TRBJ2-7; D is unclear. The sequence derives from a woman older than 75 with acute or convalescent COVID-19. Sequencing used peripheral blood. The CDR3 reads CASSPSTDTYEQYF. CDR3 nucleotide sequence: TGTGCCAGCAGCCCCAGCACAGATACCTACGAGCAGTACTTC.